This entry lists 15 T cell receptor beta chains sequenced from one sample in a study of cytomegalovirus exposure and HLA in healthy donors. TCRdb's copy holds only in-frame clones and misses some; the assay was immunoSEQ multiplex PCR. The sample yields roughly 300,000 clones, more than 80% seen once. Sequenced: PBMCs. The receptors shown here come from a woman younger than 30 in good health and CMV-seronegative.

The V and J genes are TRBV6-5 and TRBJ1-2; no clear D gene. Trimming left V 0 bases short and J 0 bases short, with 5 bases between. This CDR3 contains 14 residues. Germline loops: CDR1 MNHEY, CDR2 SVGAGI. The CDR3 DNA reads TGTGCCAGCAGTTACTCTGTCACTAACTATGGCTACACCTTC. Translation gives CASSYSVTNYGYTF.

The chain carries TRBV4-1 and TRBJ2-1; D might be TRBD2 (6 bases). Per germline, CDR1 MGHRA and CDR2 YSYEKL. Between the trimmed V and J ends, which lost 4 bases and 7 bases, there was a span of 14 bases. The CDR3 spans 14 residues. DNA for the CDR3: TGCGCCAGCAGCCGGGGGACCAGCGGGAATGAGCAGTTCTTC. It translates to CASSRGTSGNEQFF.

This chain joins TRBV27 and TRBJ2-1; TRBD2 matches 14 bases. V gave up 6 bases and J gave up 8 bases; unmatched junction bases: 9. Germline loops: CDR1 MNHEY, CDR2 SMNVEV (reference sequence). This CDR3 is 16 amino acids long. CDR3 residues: CASRPRTSGRLDEQFF. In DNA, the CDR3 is TGTGCCAGCAGACCTAGGACTAGCGGGAGGCTGGATGAGCAGTTCTTC.

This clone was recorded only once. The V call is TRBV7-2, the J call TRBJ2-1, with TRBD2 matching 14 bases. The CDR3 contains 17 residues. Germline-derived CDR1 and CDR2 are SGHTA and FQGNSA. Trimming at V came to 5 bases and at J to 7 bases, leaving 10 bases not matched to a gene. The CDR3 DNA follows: TGTGCCAGCAGCCCCCCGACCGGGACTAGCGGGGGAAATGAGCAGTTCTTC. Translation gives CASSPPTGTSGGNEQFF. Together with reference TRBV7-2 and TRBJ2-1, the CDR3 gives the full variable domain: GAGVSQSPSNKVTEKGKDVELRCDPISGHTALYWYRQSLGQGLEFLIYFQGNSAPDKSGLPSDRFSAERTGGSVSTLTIQRTQQEDSAVYLCASSPPTGTSGGNEQFFGPGTRLTVL.

The CDR3 here is CASFSGLFHEQFF. DNA for the CDR3: TGTGCCAGCTTTAGCGGGCTGTTCCATGAGCAGTTCTTC. This chain links TRBV28 with TRBJ2-1, with 7 bases lining up with TRBD2. With V trimmed by 8 bases and J by 8 bases, 9 bases remained unmatched. Germline loops: CDR1 MDHEN, CDR2 SYDVKM. The CDR3 consists of 13 residues.

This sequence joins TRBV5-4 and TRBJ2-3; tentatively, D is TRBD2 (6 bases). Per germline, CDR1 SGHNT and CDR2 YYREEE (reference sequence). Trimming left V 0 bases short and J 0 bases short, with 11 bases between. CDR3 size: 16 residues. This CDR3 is CASSLGLATSTDTQYF. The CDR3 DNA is TGTGCCAGCAGCTTGGGTCTAGCGACGAGCACAGATACGCAGTATTTT.

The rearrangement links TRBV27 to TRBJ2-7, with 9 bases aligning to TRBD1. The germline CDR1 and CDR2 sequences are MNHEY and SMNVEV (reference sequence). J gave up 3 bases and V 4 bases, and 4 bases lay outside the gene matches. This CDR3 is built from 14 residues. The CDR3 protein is CASSSGTGFYEQYF. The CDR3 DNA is TGTGCCAGCAGTTCCGGGACAGGGTTCTACGAGCAGTACTTC.

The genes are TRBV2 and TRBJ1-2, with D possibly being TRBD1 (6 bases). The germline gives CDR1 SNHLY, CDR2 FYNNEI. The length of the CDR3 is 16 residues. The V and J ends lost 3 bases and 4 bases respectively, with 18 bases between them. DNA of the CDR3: TGTGCCAGCAGTGATAAAGGGGGAAGAGATTTCTATGGCTACACCTTC. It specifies CASSDKGGRDFYGYTF.

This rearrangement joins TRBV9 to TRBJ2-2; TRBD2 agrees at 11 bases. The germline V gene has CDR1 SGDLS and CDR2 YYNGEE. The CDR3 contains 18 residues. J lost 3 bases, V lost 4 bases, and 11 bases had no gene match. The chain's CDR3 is CASSPHGAGLADTGELFF. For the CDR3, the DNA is TGTGCCAGCAGCCCCCACGGGGCGGGACTAGCGGACACCGGGGAGCTGTTTTTT.

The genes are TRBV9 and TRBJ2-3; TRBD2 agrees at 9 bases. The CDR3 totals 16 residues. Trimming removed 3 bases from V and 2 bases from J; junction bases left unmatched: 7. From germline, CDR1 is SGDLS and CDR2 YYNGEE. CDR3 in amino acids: CASSEGIAGVTDTQYF. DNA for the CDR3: TGTGCCAGCAGCGAGGGAATAGCGGGAGTCACAGATACGCAGTATTTT.

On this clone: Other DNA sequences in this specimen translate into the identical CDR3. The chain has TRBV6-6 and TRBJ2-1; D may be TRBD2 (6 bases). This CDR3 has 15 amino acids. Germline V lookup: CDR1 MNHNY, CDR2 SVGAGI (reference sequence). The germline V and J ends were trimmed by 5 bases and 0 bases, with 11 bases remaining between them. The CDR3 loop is CASSKGLISYNEQFF. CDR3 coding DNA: TGTGCCAGCAGTAAGGGACTGATCTCCTACAATGAGCAGTTCTTC.

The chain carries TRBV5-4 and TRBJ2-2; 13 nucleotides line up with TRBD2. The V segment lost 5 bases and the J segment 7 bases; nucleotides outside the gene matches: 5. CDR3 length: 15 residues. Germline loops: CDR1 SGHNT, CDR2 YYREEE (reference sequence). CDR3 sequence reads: CASSQGTSGNGELFF. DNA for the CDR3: TGTGCCAGCAGTCAGGGGACTAGCGGGAACGGGGAGCTGTTTTTT.

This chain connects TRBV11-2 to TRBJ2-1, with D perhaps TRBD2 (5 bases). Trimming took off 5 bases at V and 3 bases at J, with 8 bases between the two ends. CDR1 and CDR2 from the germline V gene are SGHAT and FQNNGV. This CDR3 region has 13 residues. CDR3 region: CASSPTSYNEQFF. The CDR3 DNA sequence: TGTGCCAGCAGCCCAACTAGCTACAATGAGCAGTTCTTC. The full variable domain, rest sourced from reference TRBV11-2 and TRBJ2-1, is EAGVAQSPRYKIIEKRQSVAFWCNPISGHATLYWYQQILGQGPKLLIQFQNNGVVDDSQLPKDRFSAERLKGVDSTLKIQPAKLEDSAVYLCASSPTSYNEQFFGPGTRLTVL.

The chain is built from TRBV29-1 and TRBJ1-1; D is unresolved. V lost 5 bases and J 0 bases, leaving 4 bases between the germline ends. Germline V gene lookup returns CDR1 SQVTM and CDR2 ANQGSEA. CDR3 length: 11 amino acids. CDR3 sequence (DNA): TGCAGCGTTAGCCTGAACACTGAAGCTTTCTTT. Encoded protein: CSVSLNTEAFF.

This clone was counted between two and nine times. CDR3 in DNA: TGTGCCAGCATCGGTCTAGCAGGGGCCTACGAGCAGTACTTC. Its translation: CASIGLAGAYEQYF. J is TRBJ2-7 and V is TRBV2; TRBD1 is a possible D gene (6 bases). The V gene's germline CDR1 is SNHLY and CDR2 FYNNEI. The CDR3 is made up of 14 amino acids. The V and J ends lost 7 bases and 2 bases respectively, with 15 bases between them.